Described below is a single T cell receptor (beta chain) sequence and its context. The data derive from a study of blood T cell repertoires in COVID-19. Germline assignment: CDR1 SNHLY and CDR2 FYNNEI. Trimming took off 6 bases at V and 16 bases at J, with 28 bases between the two ends. The length of the CDR3 is 15 residues. Profiled with immunoSEQ multiplex PCR; TCRdb holds only in-frame clones, not every one. The profile shows about 170,000 clones, approximately 86% of them singletons. The clonotype originates from a man aged 50 to 60 with active or convalescent COVID-19. Specimen: peripheral blood. V and J are TRBV2 and TRBJ2-1; D might be TRBD1 or TRBD2, each matching 9 bases. The CDR3 DNA is TGTGCCAGCAGGAACCGGGACAGGGCGGCGGGAGGGCCTTTCTTC. This translates into CASRNRDRAAGGPFF.